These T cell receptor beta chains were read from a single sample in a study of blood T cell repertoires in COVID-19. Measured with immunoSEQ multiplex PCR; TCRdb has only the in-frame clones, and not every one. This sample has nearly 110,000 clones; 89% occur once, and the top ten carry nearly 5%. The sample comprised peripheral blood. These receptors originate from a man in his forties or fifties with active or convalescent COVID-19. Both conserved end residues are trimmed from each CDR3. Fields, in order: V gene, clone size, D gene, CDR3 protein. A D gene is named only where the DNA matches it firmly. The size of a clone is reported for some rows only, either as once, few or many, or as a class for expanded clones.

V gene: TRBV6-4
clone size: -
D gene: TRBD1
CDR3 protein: ASTQRTGVGEQF

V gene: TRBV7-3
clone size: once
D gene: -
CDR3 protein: ASRDRGGNEQF

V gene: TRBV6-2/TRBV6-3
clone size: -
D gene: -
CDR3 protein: ASSYPILNYGYT

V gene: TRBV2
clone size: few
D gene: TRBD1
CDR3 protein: ASRRTGALSGELF

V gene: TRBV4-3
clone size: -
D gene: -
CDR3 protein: ASSQDRGRRTDTQY

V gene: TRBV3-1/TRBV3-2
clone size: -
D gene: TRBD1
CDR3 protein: ASSRPGQGWI

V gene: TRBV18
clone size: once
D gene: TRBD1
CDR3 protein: ASSPTVAGGSYEQY

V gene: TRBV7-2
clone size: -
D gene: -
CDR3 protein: ASSLSPNNEQF

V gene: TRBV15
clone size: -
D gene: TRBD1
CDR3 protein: ATSVTGVGKKLF

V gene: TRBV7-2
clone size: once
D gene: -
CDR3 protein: ASSLDPGPYEQY

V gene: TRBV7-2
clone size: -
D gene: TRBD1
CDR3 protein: ASSLTGVTEAF

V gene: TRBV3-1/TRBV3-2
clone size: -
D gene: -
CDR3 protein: ASSPRSVGGTGELF

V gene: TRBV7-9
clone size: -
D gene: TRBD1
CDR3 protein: ASSFTGDTEAF

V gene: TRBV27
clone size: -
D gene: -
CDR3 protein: ASSATGGSREQY

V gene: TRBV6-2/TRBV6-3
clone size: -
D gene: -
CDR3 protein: ASSLDKNQPQH

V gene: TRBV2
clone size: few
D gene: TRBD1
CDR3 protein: ATTQGARGYT